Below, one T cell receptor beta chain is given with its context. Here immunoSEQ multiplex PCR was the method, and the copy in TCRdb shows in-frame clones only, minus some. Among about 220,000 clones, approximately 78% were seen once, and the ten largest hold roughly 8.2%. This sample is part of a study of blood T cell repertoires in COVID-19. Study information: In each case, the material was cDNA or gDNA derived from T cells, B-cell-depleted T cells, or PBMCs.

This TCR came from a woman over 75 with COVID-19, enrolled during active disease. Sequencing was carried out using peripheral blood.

CDR3 DNA: TGTGCCAGCAGTTCCAAACAGGGGGGAAACACTGAAGCTTTCTTT. Its protein product is CASSSKQGGNTEAFF. This chain joins TRBV27 and TRBJ1-1; 8 bases are a match to TRBD1. Germline CDR1 reads MNHEY; CDR2 reads SMNVEV (reference sequence). The CDR3 consists of 15 residues. V dropped 4 bases and J dropped 2; count of bases not matched to a gene: 6.